The 8 T cell receptor beta chains reported below all come from one sample, sequenced in a study of human T cells and chemical hapten exposure. The time point: patch test 2, 6 weeks after DPC sensitization. Treatment denoted: therapeutic diphenylcyclopropenone sensitization with weekly scalp DPC. TCRdb itself ran the RACE reads through MiXCR, one entry per CDR3 protein. The profile shows some 99,000 distinct CDR3 sequences, roughly a tenth of them singletons. This sample comprised whole blood, obtained in connection with sensitization to the hapten diphenylcyclopropenone (DPC). These receptor sequences come from a woman aged 40 to 50 with alopecia areata. Some clones in this sample may be carry-over from other donors' samples.

Many counts were recorded for this clonotype. The rearrangement links TRBV27 to TRBJ2-3, with D hard to call. Trimming removed 0 bases at V and 2 bases at J, with 9 bases between. CDR1 and CDR2 (germline): MNHEY, SMNVEV (reference sequence). The CDR3 runs 15 residues. CDR3 residues: CASSLSVGPTDTQYF. In DNA form, the CDR3 reads TGTGCCAGCAGTTTATCTGTGGGTCCCACAGATACGCAGTATTTT.

This clonotype showed up just a few times. This chain links TRBV20-1 with TRBJ2-5; 13 nucleotides match TRBD2. The V and J ends lost 6 bases and 6 bases, in that order; junction bases with no gene match: 4. The CDR3 extends over 13 amino acids. Germline V gene sequence: CDR1 DFQATT, CDR2 SNEGSKA (reference sequence). This CDR3 is CSAPTSGGKTQYF. DNA of the CDR3: TGCAGTGCCCCGACTAGCGGGGGGAAGACCCAGTACTTC.

This clonotype was counted many times. The chain joins TRBV7-6 to TRBJ1-4; D not certain. CDR1 and CDR2 from the germline V gene are SGHVS and FNYEAQ. The CDR3 loop spans 13 amino acids. The CDR3 spells CAVLAPRDEKLFF. Here the CDR3 DNA reads TGTGCTGTACTTGCGCCCCGAGATGAAAAACTGTTTTTT.

CDR3: CASSEPARGVSYNEQFF. In nucleotides, the CDR3 is TGTGCCAGCAGTGAACCGGCGCGGGGGGTATCTTACAATGAGCAGTTCTTC. This sequence joins TRBV2 and TRBJ2-1; the match to TRBD2 covers 8 bases. This CDR3 comprises 17 residues. The junction had 10 bases not matched to a gene; V was cut back by 2 bases and J by 4 bases. CDR1 and CDR2 (germline): SNHLY, FYNNEI.

This clonotype was found a few times. This sequence joins TRBV3-1 and TRBJ2-2; 15 bases agree with TRBD2. The CDR3 runs 18 residues. Germline V gene sequence: CDR1 LGHDT, CDR2 YNNKEL (reference sequence). Trimming took 4 bases from V and 0 from J; bases not matched to a gene: 3. The CDR3 nucleotides read TGTGCCAGCAGCCTCGGGACTAGCGGGGGGCCGAACACCGGGGAGCTGTTTTTT. Translating it yields CASSLGTSGGPNTGELFF.

This clonotype has only a few counts. The chain combines TRBV12-3 or TRBV12-4 with TRBJ2-1, with D hard to call. This CDR3 has 18 residues. V shed 1 base and J shed 9 bases, with 25 bases lying between them. The CDR3 loop is CASSLGGFVGRGTGEQFF. The CDR3 DNA is TGTGCCAGCAGTTTAGGGGGATTCGTAGGACGCGGCACGGGTGAGCAGTTCTTC.

Many counts were recorded for this clonotype. This chain uses TRBV4-1 with TRBJ2-4; possibly TRBD2 for D (5 bases). CDR1 and CDR2 (germline): MGHRA, YSYEKL. This CDR3 region has 17 residues. The V gene lost 3 bases and the J gene lost 6 bases, with 21 bases spanning the gap. The CDR3 reads CASSQDWTLPAGNIQYF. In DNA form, the CDR3 reads TGCGCCAGCAGCCAGGACTGGACCCTCCCTGCGGGAAACATTCAGTACTTC.

This clonotype was observed a handful of times. The CDR3 region has the DNA TGTGCCAGCAGTTTATCCGGGGACGGGGGCTACACCTTC. Translating gives CASSLSGDGGYTF. The V gene is TRBV28, the J gene TRBJ1-2; the D gene is possibly TRBD1 (5 bases). Trimming left V 1 base short and J 8 bases short, with 11 bases between. The germline V gene has CDR1 MDHEN and CDR2 SYDVKM. This CDR3 spans 13 amino acids.